This entry is about one T cell receptor beta chain. Its antigen remains unidentified. The CDR3 totals 15 residues. In germline, CDR1 is MRHNA, CDR2 SNTAGT. The V and J ends lost 0 bases and 0 bases respectively, with 7 bases between them. It was with 60 Vbeta and 13 Jbeta primers that the PCR ran. Only in-frame clones appear in the TCRdb table, and some are missing; sequencing was by immunoSEQ multiplex PCR. The table shows 150,000 to 200,000 clones, with about four fifths occurring only once. This sample stems from a study of cytomegalovirus exposure and HLA in healthy donors. Points from the study as a whole: An analysis was carried out later, and it reportedly showed fewer N-insertions in an Asian-associated ancestry cluster than the approximately 700-donor mean. Highest at DRB1 and lowest at HLA-C, TCR association rates differed among HLA loci in a later analysis. Generally TCR sequences proved uncommon, though certain public TCRs appeared in numerous donors. Researchers reportedly found TCR beta sequences accurately predicted most subjects' HLA-A and HLA-B alleles.

Sequenced input: PBMCs. This TCR was recovered from a boy aged 5-17 years in good health and CMV-seronegative. This chain joins TRBV6-4 and TRBJ2-3, with D uncertain. The CDR3, as DNA: TGTGCCAGCAGTGACTCCGCAGGCAGCACAGATACGCAGTATTTT. Translation: CASSDSAGSTDTQYF.